The entry below gives a single T cell receptor beta chain sequence along with its context. This clone's antigen is unknown. Within one base of it there is no much larger clone, and no base qualities were kept. The immunoSEQ Assay, a bias-controlled multiplex PCR, was used to amplify TCRbeta CDR3 regions from genomic DNA. In the paper's pipeline: Within the assay, amplification of reference gene primers was used to estimate how many nucleated cells each sample contained. Sequence reads were collapsed and filtered to measure the absolute abundance of every unique TCRbeta CDR3 rearrangement. For each sample, productive Simpson clonality was calculated as the square root of Simpson's diversity index over productive rearrangements. TCRdb holds this immuneACCESS table with in-frame rearrangements only. Some clones are missing; in checked studies, unresolved V genes explain under half, and the rest has no known cause. The V and J calls and clone size come from that table; D and trimming were worked out from the DNA. Counted in this sample were under 300,000 clones; around 89% of them appeared once. The ten largest account for 8.8% of the sample.

This specimen belongs to a study of blood T cell repertoires in COVID-19 (dated by TCRdb to about 2020). For the wider study: The collaborator samples originated in the United States, Italy and Spain and spanned the acute and convalescent phases of COVID-19. The material from the prospective study consisted of cDNA or gDNA derived from T cells, B-cell-depleted T cells, or PBMCs. Deeply sampled blood TCRbeta repertoires from subjects exposed to, actively infected with, or recovered from COVID-19 were included in the dataset. The repertoires were released in a freely available public database meant as a resource for research on the immune response to SARS-CoV-2. Samples were obtained from the ongoing ImmuneRACE study (first 160 participants) and from about 1,300 subjects provided by 6 global collaborators. The sample metadata nearly always contained a de-identified subject ID, COVID-19 status, age in years and sex. HLA class I and class II types, where available, came from metadata supplied by the sample provider rather than from assay-based typing.

Deletion took 2 bases off V and 0 bases off J, with a span of 21 bases between the germline ends. Taken from cysteine to phenylalanine, the CDR3 has 19 residues. Solely the CDR3 DNA is kept, with 57 bases framed from the first base. For CDR1 and CDR2, the germline V gene lists SGHAT and FQNNGV. Enrolling through a virtual design, the prospective study's participants ranged in age from roughly 18 to 90 years and lived across 20 to 30 United States geographic areas. In the prospective study, participants were assigned to cohorts based on the clinical history participants reported in a screening survey and a study questionnaire. Recovered participants in ImmuneRACE Cohort 3 were defined by two consecutive negative NP/OP PCR tests, clearance by a healthcare professional, or resolution of symptoms. In the prospective study, whole blood, serum and a nasopharyngeal or oropharyngeal swab were collected from each participant by mobile phlebotomists. Prospective study participants could optionally give additional blood draws and questionnaires over an approximately 2-month period. Before DNA extraction, prospective study blood samples were shipped either frozen or at room temperature.

Paper-wide results and their limitations: Clinical and demographic metadata were provided uncurated, with the amount varying by source and participant.

The sample consisted of PBMCs or T cells enriched from blood (not recorded which). The chain is encoded by TRBV11-2 joined to TRBJ2-3; tentative D gene TRBD2, with 5 bases matching. The sequence came from a man aged 40-49 years who had recovered from COVID-19. At the DNA level, the sequence is TGTGCCAGCAGCTTATTTCGCCGTACTAGTTCCCCCAGCACAGATACGCAGTATTTT. It codes for CASSLFRRTSSPSTDTQYF.